This T cell receptor (beta chain) derives from a study of Graves' ophthalmopathy and Graves' hyperthyroidism. Whole-study context: Samples of peripheral blood were obtained at initial diagnosis, prior to treatment of any kind. The study, taken as a whole, reports: In predicting ophthalmopathy progression, the model reached approximately 71% sensitivity and approximately 72% specificity. Separation of ophthalmopathy from stable hyperthyroidism was achieved by a 13-signature model, at around 90% sensitivity and roughly 80% specificity.

V was pared by 9 bases and J by 4 bases, with 12 bases between. The CDR3 contains 13 residues. From germline, CDR1 is SEHNR and CDR2 FQNEAQ (reference sequence). RNA transcripts were the source from which TCR beta CDR3 regions were amplified. Following a first-round RT-PCR that used HTBI primers, a second-round multiplex PCR was carried out. One entry per CDR3 protein, called by TCRdb with MiXCR from the multiplex PCR reads. The profile shows about 740,000 distinct CDR3 sequences, roughly 40% of them singletons. Diagnosis used clinical symptoms, serum thyroxine, TRAb, thyroid ultrasound and orbital computed tomography. In the case of this clonotype: What it binds is unknown.

Sequenced: peripheral blood. The chain links TRBV7-9 to TRBJ2-2; TRBD1 is a possible D gene (5 bases). The origin of this receptor is an adult man with Graves' ophthalmopathy. The CDR3 spells CASTGPSTGELFF. The CDR3 nucleotides read TGTGCCAGTACAGGACCGAGCACCGGGGAGCTGTTTTTT.